The 22 T cell receptor beta chains given below trace back to one sample, sequenced in a study of T cells in Graves' hyperthyroidism and ophthalmopathy. It was RNA transcripts that yielded the amplified TCR beta CDR3 regions. First-round RT-PCR targeting the TCR CDR3 was performed with the HTBI primer set. From the multiplex PCR reads, TCRdb called clonotypes with MiXCR, one entry per CDR3 protein. The table has roughly 700,000 distinct CDR3 sequences, roughly a third seen once. The sequenced sample consisted of blood. The receptors here all came from a woman in her thirties or forties with Graves' hyperthyroidism.

This clonotype has a count of ten or more. This chain joins TRBV15 and TRBJ1-3; no reliable D call. CDR3 length equals 15 residues. In germline, CDR1 is LNHNV, CDR2 YYDKDF (reference sequence). Between the trimmed V and J ends, which lost 1 base and 0 bases, there was a span of 7 bases. The CDR3 region has the DNA TGTGCCACCAGCAGAGGCAGAAGCTCTGGAAACACCATATATTTT. Its protein product is CATSRGRSSGNTIYF.

V usage is TRBV7-2 and J usage is TRBJ2-3; the match to TRBD2 covers 8 bases. J gave up 1 base and V 5 bases, and 2 bases lay outside the gene matches. This CDR3 comprises 14 residues. Germline CDR1 and CDR2: SGHTA and FQGNSA. The CDR3: CASSATSGTDTQYF. The CDR3 DNA reads TGTGCCAGCAGCGCGACTAGCGGCACAGATACGCAGTATTTT. The full variable domain, rest sourced from reference TRBV7-2 and TRBJ2-3, is GAGVSQSPSNKVTEKGKDVELRCDPISGHTALYWYRQSLGQGLEFLIYFQGNSAPDKSGLPSDRFSAERTGGSVSTLTIQRTQQEDSAVYLCASSATSGTDTQYFGPGTRLTVL.

This clonotype was seen ten or more times. The chain links TRBV11-1 to TRBJ2-7; the match to TRBD2 covers 7 bases. Germline trimming cut 2 bases from V and 4 bases from J; bases unmatched to any gene: 5. There are 14 residues in the CDR3. Per the germline V gene, CDR1 is SGHAT and CDR2 is FQDESV (reference sequence). The CDR3 bases are TGTGCCAGCAGCTTATTAGCGGGTGGGTACGAGCAGTACTTC. Translating gives CASSLLAGGYEQYF.

The V call is TRBV9, the J call TRBJ2-3; D uncertain. The CDR3 loop spans 15 amino acids. The V gene's germline CDR1 is SGDLS and CDR2 YYNGEE. V was cut by 3 bases and J by 2 bases, with 13 bases left in between. CDR3 sequence reads: CASSGPTSSTDTQYF. The DNA of the CDR3 is TGTGCCAGCAGCGGGCCGACTTCCTCCACAGATACGCAGTATTTT. Filled out from reference TRBV9 and TRBJ2-3, the complete variable domain reads DSGVTQTPKHLITATGQRVTLRCSPRSGDLSVYWYQQSLDQGLQFLIQYYNGEERAKGNILERFSAQQFPDLHSELNLSSLELGDSALYFCASSGPTSSTDTQYFGPGTRLTVL.

This clonotype was seen ten or more times. The chain combines TRBV20-1 with TRBJ2-6, with 9 bases aligning to TRBD1. From germline, CDR1 is DFQATT and CDR2 SNEGSKA (reference sequence). The CDR3 runs to 15 residues. Germline trimming cut 3 bases from V and 1 base from J; bases unmatched to any gene: 1. The CDR3: CSARGTGSGANVLTF. DNA of the CDR3: TGCAGTGCTAGGGGGACAGGGTCTGGGGCCAACGTCCTGACTTTC.

Comment on this clonotype: A read error may be the cause here, since a much bigger clone is one base away. V gene TRBV7-8 combines with J gene TRBJ1-3; possibly TRBD1 for D (5 bases). The V gene's germline CDR1 is SGHVS and CDR2 FQNEAQ. This CDR3 spans 16 amino acids. In DNA, the CDR3 is TGTGCCAACAGCCTCGTTGGGGGTCGGACTGGAAACACCATATATTTT. It specifies CANSLVGGRTGNTIYF.

This clonotype was detected many times. The chain couples TRBV29-1 to TRBJ1-2; D not resolved. Trimming pared 3 bases from V and 4 bases from J, leaving 9 bases between. CDR1 and CDR2 from the germline V gene are SQVTM and ANQGSEA. The CDR3 loop spans 12 amino acids. CDR3: CSVDRPGYGYTF. CDR3 coding DNA: TGCAGCGTTGATAGGCCGGGCTATGGCTACACCTTC.

This clonotype was observed a few times. This chain links TRBV12-3 or TRBV12-4 with TRBJ2-2, with 8 bases lining up with TRBD1. J was trimmed by 1 base and V by 7 bases; bases with no gene match: 8. The CDR3 extends over 16 amino acids. CDR3 region: CASTPAGTGNTGELFF. The CDR3 DNA sequence: TGTGCCAGCACCCCCGCCGGGACAGGGAACACCGGGGAGCTGTTTTTT.

This clonotype was observed at least ten times. The V and J genes are TRBV20-1 and TRBJ2-7; 7 bases map to TRBD1. The CDR3 is made up of 14 amino acids. Germline V lookup: CDR1 DFQATT, CDR2 SNEGSKA (reference sequence). The trim removed 0 bases at V and 4 bases at J, leaving 6 bases unmatched. CDR3 residues: CSARDVDRIYEQYF. Here the CDR3 DNA reads TGCAGTGCTAGAGATGTGGACAGGATTTACGAGCAGTACTTC.

The chain couples TRBV7-9 to TRBJ2-7; TRBD2 agrees at 8 bases. This CDR3 is built from 16 residues. The V segment lost 4 bases and the J segment 4 bases; nucleotides outside the gene matches: 12. The germline gives CDR1 SEHNR, CDR2 FQNEAQ (reference sequence). CDR3 amino acids: CASSSNNREGDYEQYF. The CDR3 DNA reads TGTGCCAGCAGCTCAAATAACCGGGAGGGGGATTACGAGCAGTACTTC. The full variable domain, completed using reference TRBV7-9 and TRBJ2-7, is DTGVSQNPRHKITKRGQNVTFRCDPISEHNRLYWYRQTLGQGPEFLTYFQNEAQLEKSRLLSDRFSAERPKGSFSTLEIQRTEQGDSAMYLCASSSNNREGDYEQYFGPGTRLTVT.

The CDR3 coding sequence is TGTGCCAGCAGCACCCGACAGGGGAGGATCTATGGCTACACCTTC. This gives the protein CASSTRQGRIYGYTF. V gene TRBV28 combines with J gene TRBJ1-2, with TRBD1 matching over 8 bases. The CDR3 extends over 15 amino acids. Looked up from germline, CDR1 is MDHEN and CDR2 is SYDVKM. V dropped 6 bases and J dropped 4; count of bases not matched to a gene: 10.

This clonotype was seen a few times. The genes are TRBV7-2 and TRBJ2-2; D call uncertain. Per the germline V gene, CDR1 is SGHTA and CDR2 is FQGNSA. This CDR3 region has 16 residues. V lost 1 base, J lost 6 bases, and 15 bases lay in between. Here the CDR3 DNA reads TGTGCCAGCAGCTTAGTGTGGGATCGCGATCCCGGGGAGCTGTTTTTT. This gives the protein CASSLVWDRDPGELFF. Full variable domain (missing parts from reference TRBV7-2 and TRBJ2-2): GAGVSQSPSNKVTEKGKDVELRCDPISGHTALYWYRQSLGQGLEFLIYFQGNSAPDKSGLPSDRFSAERTGGSVSTLTIQRTQQEDSAVYLCASSLVWDRDPGELFFGEGSRLTVL.

In its sample, this clonotype was seen a few times. The CDR3 region has the DNA TGTGCCAGCAGTACTAGGGGGGATAAGGGGTACGAGCAGTACTTC. Amino acid sequence: CASSTRGDKGYEQYF. This sequence joins TRBV12-3 or TRBV12-4 and TRBJ2-7; D is perhaps TRBD1 or TRBD2 (6 bases each). This CDR3 comprises 15 residues. V was pared by 5 bases and J by 4 bases, with 18 bases between.

The J gene is TRBJ1-2, the V gene TRBV6-6; possibly TRBD1 for D (5 bases). Trimming took 8 bases from V and 7 from J, leaving 17 bases between them. The CDR3 spans 13 residues. CDR1 is MNHNY and CDR2 is SVGAGI in the germline V gene (reference sequence). DNA of the CDR3: TGTGCCAGCGGGACCGGTCCGGAGCTTGGCTACACCTTC. This codes for CASGTGPELGYTF.

This clonotype showed up many times. The gene calls are TRBV19 and TRBJ2-7, with 7 bases lining up with TRBD1. Looked up from germline, CDR1 is LNHDA and CDR2 is SQIVND (reference sequence). The CDR3 loop spans 14 amino acids. After removal of 2 bases from V and 5 bases from J, the junction contained 6 bases not matched to a gene. DNA of the CDR3: TGTGCCAGTAGTATACCCGGGACAGTCCACGAGCAGTACTTC. Amino acids: CASSIPGTVHEQYF.

The chain employs TRBV20-1 and TRBJ1-2, with D perhaps TRBD1 (5 bases). There are 18 residues in the CDR3. Germline V lookup: CDR1 DFQATT, CDR2 SNEGSKA (reference sequence). The V gene lost 0 bases and the J gene lost 0 bases, with 20 bases spanning the gap. The CDR3 loop is CSARDWKFRVASNYGYTF. The CDR3 DNA is TGCAGTGCTAGAGATTGGAAGTTCAGGGTGGCATCTAACTATGGCTACACCTTC.

A word on this clonotype: In this CDR3 the conserved last residue, phenylalanine or tryptophan, is missing, so a read error is likely. This chain uses TRBV10-2 with TRBJ1-3; no reliable D call. The V and J ends lost 11 bases and 7 bases respectively, with 18 bases between them. Germline assignment: CDR1 WSHSY and CDR2 SAAADI. This CDR3 is built from 13 residues. CDR3 sequence reads: CAVQRPPENTIYL. The CDR3 DNA follows: TGCGCCGTACAGCGCCCGCCGGAGAACACCATATATCTT.

This clonotype was seen repeatedly, ten times or more. The chain carries TRBV11-2 and TRBJ2-5; 7 positions match TRBD2. J gave up 5 bases and V 3 bases, and 6 bases lay outside the gene matches. Looked up from germline, CDR1 is SGHAT and CDR2 is FQNNGV. This CDR3 has 14 amino acids. The CDR3 nucleotides read TGTGCCAGCAGCTTCAAGGAGGGAGGGGAGACCCAGTACTTC. It is translated as CASSFKEGGETQYF.

This clonotype has a handful of counts. The V and J genes are TRBV7-8 and TRBJ1-6; TRBD1 matches at 7 bases. Per germline, CDR1 SGHVS and CDR2 FQNEAQ. V was pared by 5 bases and J by 4 bases, with 11 bases of the junction left unmatched. CDR3 length equals 17 residues. CDR3 DNA sequence: TGTGCCAGCAGCAGAACCCTCTCGGGACAGTATAATTCACCCCTCCACTTT. It codes for CASSRTLSGQYNSPLHF.

The chain couples TRBV7-2 to TRBJ1-2; possible D gene TRBD1, 6 bases. The germline V gene encodes CDR1 SGHTA and CDR2 FQGNSA. The CDR3 loop spans 13 amino acids. V was shortened by 2 bases and J by 8 bases, with 12 bases between the two germline ends. The CDR3 DNA sequence: TGTGCCAGCAGCTTACCGGGGGCTCGGGGCTACACCTTC. Its translation is CASSLPGARGYTF. The full variable domain, with the rest looked up from reference TRBV7-2 and TRBJ1-2, is GAGVSQSPSNKVTEKGKDVELRCDPISGHTALYWYRQSLGQGLEFLIYFQGNSAPDKSGLPSDRFSAERTGGSVSTLTIQRTQQEDSAVYLCASSLPGARGYTFGSGTRLTVV.

This clonotype was observed at least ten times. The chain is built from TRBV20-1 and TRBJ2-5; possibly TRBD2 for D (5 bases). CDR3 size: 13 residues. The ends were cut back, 3 bases at V and 3 bases at J, with 11 bases in the middle. Per germline, CDR1 DFQATT and CDR2 SNEGSKA (reference sequence). CDR3 residues: CSARAAGEETQYF. CDR3 nucleotides: TGCAGTGCTAGGGCAGCCGGGGAAGAGACCCAGTACTTC.

Regarding this clonotype: The junction departs from germline at one end; a sequencing error may be responsible. The chain is built from TRBV5-5 and TRBJ1-2; D might be TRBD1 (5 bases). The CDR3 is 16 amino acids. Looked up from germline, CDR1 is SGHKS and CDR2 is YYEKEE (reference sequence). The CDR3 loop is CASSQDESGPLSHYTF. DNA of the CDR3: TGCGCCAGCAGCCAAGACGAGTCGGGACCCCTTTCCCACTACACCTTC. The full variable domain, with the rest looked up from reference TRBV5-5 and TRBJ1-2, is DAGVTQSPTHLIKTRGQQVTLRCSPISGHKSVSWYQQVLGQGPQFIFQYYEKEERGRGNFPDRFSARQFPNYSSELNVNALLLGDSALYLCASSQDESGPLSHYTFGSGTRLTVV.